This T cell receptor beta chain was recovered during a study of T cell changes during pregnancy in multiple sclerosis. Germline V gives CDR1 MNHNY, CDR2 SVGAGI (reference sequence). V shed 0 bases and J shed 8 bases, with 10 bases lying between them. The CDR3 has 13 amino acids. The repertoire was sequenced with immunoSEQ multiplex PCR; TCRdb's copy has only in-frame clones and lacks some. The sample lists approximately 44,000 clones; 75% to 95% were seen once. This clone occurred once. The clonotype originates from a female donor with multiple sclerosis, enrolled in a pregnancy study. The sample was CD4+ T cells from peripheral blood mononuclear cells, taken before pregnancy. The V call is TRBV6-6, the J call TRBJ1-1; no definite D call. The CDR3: CASSYSEEGEAFF. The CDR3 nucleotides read TGTGCCAGCAGTTACTCGGAAGAGGGAGAAGCTTTCTTT.